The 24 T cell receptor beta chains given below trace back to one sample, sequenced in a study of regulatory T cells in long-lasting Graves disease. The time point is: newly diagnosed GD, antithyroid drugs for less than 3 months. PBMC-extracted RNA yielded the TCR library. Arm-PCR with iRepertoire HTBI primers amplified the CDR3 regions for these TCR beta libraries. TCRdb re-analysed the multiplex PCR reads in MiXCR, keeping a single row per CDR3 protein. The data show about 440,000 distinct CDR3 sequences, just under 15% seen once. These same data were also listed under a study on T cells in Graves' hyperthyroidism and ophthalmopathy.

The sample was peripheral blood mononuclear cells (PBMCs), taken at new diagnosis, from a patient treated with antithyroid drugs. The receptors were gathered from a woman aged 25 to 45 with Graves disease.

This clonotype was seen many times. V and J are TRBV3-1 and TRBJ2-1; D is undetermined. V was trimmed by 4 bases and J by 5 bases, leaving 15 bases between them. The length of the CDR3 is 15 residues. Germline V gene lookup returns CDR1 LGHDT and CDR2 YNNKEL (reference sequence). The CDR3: CASSLNYYKDNEQFF. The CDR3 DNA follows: TGTGCCAGCAGCCTCAACTACTATAAGGACAATGAGCAGTTCTTC.

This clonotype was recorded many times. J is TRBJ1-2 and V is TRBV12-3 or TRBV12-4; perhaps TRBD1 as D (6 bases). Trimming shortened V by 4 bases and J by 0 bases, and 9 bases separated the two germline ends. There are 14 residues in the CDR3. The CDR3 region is CASSWGQSNYGYTF. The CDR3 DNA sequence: TGTGCCAGCAGTTGGGGGCAGTCTAACTATGGCTACACCTTC.

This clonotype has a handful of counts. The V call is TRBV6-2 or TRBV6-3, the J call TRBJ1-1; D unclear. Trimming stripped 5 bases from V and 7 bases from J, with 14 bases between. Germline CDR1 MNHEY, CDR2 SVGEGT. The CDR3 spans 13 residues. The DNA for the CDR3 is TGTGCCAGCAGTGGGTGGTTCTGGGATGAAGCTTTCTTT. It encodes CASSGWFWDEAFF.

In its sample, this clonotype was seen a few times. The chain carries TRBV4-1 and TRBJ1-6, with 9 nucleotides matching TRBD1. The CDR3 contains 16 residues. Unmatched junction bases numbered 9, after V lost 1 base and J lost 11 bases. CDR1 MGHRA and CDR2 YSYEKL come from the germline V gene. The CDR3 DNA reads TGCGCCAGCAGCCAAGTGCAGGGACAGGGAAGGACACCCCTCCACTTT. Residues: CASSQVQGQGRTPLHF.

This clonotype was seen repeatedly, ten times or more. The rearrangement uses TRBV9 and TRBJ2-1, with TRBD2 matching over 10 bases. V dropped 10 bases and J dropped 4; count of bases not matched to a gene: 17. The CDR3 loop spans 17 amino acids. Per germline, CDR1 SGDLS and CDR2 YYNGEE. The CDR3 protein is CAFPRREGTSVYNEQFF. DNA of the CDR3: TGTGCCTTCCCGCGAAGAGAGGGGACTAGCGTGTACAATGAGCAGTTCTTC. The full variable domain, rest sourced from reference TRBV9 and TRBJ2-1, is DSGVTQTPKHLITATGQRVTLRCSPRSGDLSVYWYQQSLDQGLQFLIQYYNGEERAKGNILERFSAQQFPDLHSELNLSSLELGDSALYFCAFPRREGTSVYNEQFFGPGTRLTVL.

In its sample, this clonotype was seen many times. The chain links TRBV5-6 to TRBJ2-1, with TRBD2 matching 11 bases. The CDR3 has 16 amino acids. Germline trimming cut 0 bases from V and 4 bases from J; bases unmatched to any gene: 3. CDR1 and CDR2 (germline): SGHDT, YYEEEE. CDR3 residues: CASSLGTSGSYNEQFF. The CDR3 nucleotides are TGTGCCAGCAGCTTGGGAACTAGCGGGAGTTACAATGAGCAGTTCTTC.

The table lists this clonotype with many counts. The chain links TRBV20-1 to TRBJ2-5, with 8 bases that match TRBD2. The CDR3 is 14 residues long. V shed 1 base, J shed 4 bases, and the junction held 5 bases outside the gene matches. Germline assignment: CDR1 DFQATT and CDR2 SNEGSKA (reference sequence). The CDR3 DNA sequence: TGCAGTGCTAGAGGTATTAGCGGGACAGAGACCCAGTACTTC. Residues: CSARGISGTETQYF.

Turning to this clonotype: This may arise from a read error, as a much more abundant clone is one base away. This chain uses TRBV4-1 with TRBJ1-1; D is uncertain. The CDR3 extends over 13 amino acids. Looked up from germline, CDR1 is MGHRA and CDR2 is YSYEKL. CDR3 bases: TGCGCCGGCAGCCAGGTAGAGAGCGAGACGGCTTTCTTT. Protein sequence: CAGSQVESETAFF.

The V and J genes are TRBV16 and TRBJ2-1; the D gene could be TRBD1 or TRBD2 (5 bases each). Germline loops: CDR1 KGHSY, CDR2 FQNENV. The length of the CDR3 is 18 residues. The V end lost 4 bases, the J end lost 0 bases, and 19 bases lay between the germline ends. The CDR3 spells CASSPPGRGMSSYNEQFF. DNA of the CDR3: TGTGCCAGCAGCCCCCCGGGGCGAGGGATGAGCTCCTACAATGAGCAGTTCTTC.

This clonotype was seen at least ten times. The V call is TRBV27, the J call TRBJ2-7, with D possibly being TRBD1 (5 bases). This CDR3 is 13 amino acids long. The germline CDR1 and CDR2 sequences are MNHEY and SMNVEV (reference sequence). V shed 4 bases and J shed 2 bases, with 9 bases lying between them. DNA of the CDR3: TGTGCCAGCAGTTGGGCAGGGCCCTACGAGCAGTACTTC. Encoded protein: CASSWAGPYEQYF.

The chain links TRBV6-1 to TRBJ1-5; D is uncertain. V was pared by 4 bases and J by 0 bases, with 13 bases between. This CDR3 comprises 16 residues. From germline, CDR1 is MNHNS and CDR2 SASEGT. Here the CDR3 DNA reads TGTGCCAGCAGTGTGGAGGCAGACTATAGCAATCAGCCCCAGCATTTT. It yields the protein CASSVEADYSNQPQHF.

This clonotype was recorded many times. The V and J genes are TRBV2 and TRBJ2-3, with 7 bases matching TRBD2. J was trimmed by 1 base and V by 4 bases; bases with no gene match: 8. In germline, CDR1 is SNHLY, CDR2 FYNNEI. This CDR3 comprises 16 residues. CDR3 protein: CASSVFAGEGTDTQYF. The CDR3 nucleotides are TGTGCCAGCAGTGTGTTTGCGGGAGAAGGCACAGATACGCAGTATTTT.

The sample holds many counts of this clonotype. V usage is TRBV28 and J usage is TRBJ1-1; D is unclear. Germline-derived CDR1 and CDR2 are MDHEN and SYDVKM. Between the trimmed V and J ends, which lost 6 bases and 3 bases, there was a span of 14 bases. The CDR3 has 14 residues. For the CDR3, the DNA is TGTGCCAGCAGCCCTGTCCGAGAACACACTGAAGCTTTCTTT. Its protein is CASSPVREHTEAFF. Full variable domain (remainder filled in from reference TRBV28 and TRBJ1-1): DVKVTQSSRYLVKRTGEKVFLECVQDMDHENMFWYRQDPGLGLRLIYFSYDVKMKEKGDIPEGYSVSREKKERFSLILESASTNQTSMYLCASSPVREHTEAFFGQGTRLTVV.

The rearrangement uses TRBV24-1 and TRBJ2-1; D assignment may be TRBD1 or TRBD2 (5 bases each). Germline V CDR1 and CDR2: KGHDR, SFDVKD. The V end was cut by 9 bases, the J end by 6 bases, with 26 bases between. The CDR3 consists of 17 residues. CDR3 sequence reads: CATEGERPGLRRNEQFF. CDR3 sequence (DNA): TGTGCCACCGAAGGGGAAAGGCCGGGATTACGACGCAATGAGCAGTTCTTC.

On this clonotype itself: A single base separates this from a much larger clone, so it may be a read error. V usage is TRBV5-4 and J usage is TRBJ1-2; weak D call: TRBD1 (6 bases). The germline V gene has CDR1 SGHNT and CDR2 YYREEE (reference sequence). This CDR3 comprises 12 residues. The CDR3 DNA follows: TGTGTCAGCACCGGACAGTCCTATGGCTACACCTTC. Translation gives CVSTGQSYGYTF.

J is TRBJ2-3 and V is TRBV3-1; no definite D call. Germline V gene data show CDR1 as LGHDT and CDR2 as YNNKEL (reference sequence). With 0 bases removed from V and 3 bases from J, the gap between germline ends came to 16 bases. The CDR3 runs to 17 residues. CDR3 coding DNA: TGTGCCAGCAGCCAAGAGACCTTACCCACTCTGACAGATACGCAGTATTTT. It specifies CASSQETLPTLTDTQYF.

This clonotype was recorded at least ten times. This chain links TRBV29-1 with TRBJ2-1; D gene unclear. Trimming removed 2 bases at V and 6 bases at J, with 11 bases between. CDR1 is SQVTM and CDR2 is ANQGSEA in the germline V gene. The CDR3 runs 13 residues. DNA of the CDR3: TGCAGCGTTGAACGCGATTACGGCAATGAGCAGTTCTTC. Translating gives CSVERDYGNEQFF.

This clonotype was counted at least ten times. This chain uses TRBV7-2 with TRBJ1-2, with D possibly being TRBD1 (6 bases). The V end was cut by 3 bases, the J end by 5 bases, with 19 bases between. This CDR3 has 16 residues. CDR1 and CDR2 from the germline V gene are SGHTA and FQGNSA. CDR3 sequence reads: CASSLEPGAVLYGYTF. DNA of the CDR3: TGTGCCAGCAGCTTGGAGCCAGGGGCCGTATTGTATGGCTACACCTTC.

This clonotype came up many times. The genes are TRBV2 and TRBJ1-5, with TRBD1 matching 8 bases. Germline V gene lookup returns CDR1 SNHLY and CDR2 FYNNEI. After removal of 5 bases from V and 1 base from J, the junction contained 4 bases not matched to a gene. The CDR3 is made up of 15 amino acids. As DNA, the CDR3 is TGTGCCAGCAGTCTTCGGACAGGGAGCAATCAGCCCCAGCATTTT. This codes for CASSLRTGSNQPQHF.

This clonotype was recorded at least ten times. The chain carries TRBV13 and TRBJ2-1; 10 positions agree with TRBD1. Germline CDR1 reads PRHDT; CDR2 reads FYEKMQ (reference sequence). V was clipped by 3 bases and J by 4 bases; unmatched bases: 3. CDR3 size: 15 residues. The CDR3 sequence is CASSFGTGAYNEQFF. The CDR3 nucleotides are TGTGCCAGCAGCTTCGGGACAGGGGCATACAATGAGCAGTTCTTC.

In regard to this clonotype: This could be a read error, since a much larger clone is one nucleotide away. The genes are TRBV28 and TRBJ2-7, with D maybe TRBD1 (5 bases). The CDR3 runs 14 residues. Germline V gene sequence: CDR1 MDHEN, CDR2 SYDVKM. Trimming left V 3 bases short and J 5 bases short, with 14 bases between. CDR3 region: CASSFRRETHEQYF. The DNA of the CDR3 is TGTGCCAGCAGTTTCCGCAGGGAAACCCACGAGCAGTACTTC. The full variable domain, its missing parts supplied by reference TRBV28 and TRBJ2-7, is DVKVTQSSRYLVKRTGEKVFLECVQDMDHENMFWYRQDPGLGLRLIYFSYDVKMKEKGDIPEGYSVSREKKERFSLILESASTNQTSMYLCASSFRRETHEQYFGPGTRLTVT.

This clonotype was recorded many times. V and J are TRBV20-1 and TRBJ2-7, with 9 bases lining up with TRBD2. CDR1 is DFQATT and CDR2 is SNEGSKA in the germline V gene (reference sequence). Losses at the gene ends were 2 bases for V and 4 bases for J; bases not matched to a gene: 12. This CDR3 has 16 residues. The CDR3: CSARPFPPSGDYEQYF. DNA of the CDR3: TGCAGTGCTAGACCCTTCCCCCCTAGCGGGGATTACGAGCAGTACTTC.

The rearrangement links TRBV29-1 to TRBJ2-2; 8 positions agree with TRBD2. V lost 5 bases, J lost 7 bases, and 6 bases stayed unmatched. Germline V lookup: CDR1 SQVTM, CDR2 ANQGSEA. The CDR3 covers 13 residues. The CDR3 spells CSVQRERGGELFF. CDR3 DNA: TGCAGCGTTCAGCGGGAGCGGGGCGGGGAGCTGTTTTTT.

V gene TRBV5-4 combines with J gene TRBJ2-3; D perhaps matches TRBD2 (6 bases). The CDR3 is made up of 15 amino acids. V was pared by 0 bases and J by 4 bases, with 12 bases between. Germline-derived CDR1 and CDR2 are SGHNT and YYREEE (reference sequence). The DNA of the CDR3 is TGTGCCAGCAGCTTGGGTGCGGGGAGTGCAGATACGCAGTATTTT. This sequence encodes CASSLGAGSADTQYF.